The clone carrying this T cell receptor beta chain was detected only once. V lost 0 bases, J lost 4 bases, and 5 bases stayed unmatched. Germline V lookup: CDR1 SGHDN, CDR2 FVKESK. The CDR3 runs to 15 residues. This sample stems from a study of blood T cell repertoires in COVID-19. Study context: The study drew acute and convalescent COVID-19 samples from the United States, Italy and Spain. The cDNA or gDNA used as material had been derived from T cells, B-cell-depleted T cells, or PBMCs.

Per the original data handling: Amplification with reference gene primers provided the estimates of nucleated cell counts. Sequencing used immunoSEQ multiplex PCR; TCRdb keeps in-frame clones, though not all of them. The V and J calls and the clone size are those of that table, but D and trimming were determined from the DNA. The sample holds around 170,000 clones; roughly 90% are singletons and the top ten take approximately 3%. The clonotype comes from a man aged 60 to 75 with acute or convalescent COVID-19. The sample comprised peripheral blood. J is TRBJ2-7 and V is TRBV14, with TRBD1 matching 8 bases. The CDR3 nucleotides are TGTGCCAGCAGCCAAGAACACAGGGGGTCGTACGAGCAGTACTTC. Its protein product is CASSQEHRGSYEQYF.